This TCR beta chain was sequenced in a study of spatial heterogeneity in lung cancer. Study context: Sequenced follow-up PBMC samples came a median of around 2 years after resection, where available.

This clonotype occurred many times. Time point defined: blood at routine non-recurrence follow-up after resection. Tumor, nontumor lung or frozen PBMC supplied whole RNA, sequenced without sorting. Trimming stripped 5 bases from V and 3 bases from J, with 8 bases between. Germline lookup yields CDR1 SGHTA and CDR2 FQGNSA. The CDR3 is 13 residues long. In the library, each TCR cDNA molecule bore its own unique molecular identifier. TCRdb redid the calling of the 5' RACE reads with MiXCR, one entry per CDR3 protein. The table lists around 47,000 distinct CDR3 sequences, 6.5% to 7.5% of them singletons. The source was PBMCs, collected at follow-up. This TCR was recovered from a female donor with early-stage non-small cell lung cancer. The chain combines TRBV7-2 with TRBJ1-5; D remains ambiguous. The CDR3 is CASSRQLNQPQHF. The DNA for the CDR3 is TGTGCCAGCAGCCGGCAGCTCAATCAGCCCCAGCATTTT.